This is a list of T cell receptor beta chains from one sample in a study of T cell clonotyping in hematopoietic cell transplantation. Here immunoSEQ multiplex PCR was the method, and the copy in TCRdb shows in-frame clones only, minus some. The profile shows 13,000 or so clones, around 74% of them singletons. The starting material was peripheral blood mononuclear cells, obtained 180 days after allogeneic stem cell transplant. The receptors come from a male patient between 60 and 69 years old who had an allogeneic stem cell transplant from an unrelated donor, so the T cells may come from the graft donor. Some clones in this sample may be carry-over from other donors' samples. Each CDR3 is given without its conserved first and last residue. The D gene is left open where the match is weak.

TRBV6-1,TRBD1,10,TRBJ2-7,ASVWDRYEQY
TRBV10-1,.,9,TRBJ1-6,ASSPRRALH
TRBV7-3,TRBD2,14,TRBJ2-3,ASSRGSGVSTDTQY
TRBV4-1,TRBD1,13,TRBJ2-7,ASSQGPGQPYEQY
TRBV6-5,.,11,TRBJ1-1,ASSSDRFTEAF
TRBV7-9,TRBD2,16,TRBJ2-2,ASSSVVAGGPNTGELF
TRBV5-1,.,11,TRBJ2-5,ASSPEWEETQY
TRBV28,.,11,TRBJ2-3,ASSLGSSDTQY
TRBV28,.,14,TRBJ2-7,ASSPGLGLARYEQY
TRBV28,TRBD1,10,TRBJ1-2,ASSQQGTGYT
TRBV30,TRBD2,15,TRBJ2-1,AWSVRGSGSLYNEQF
TRBV6-6,.,11,TRBJ1-1,ASSYYGRTEAF
TRBV5-6,.,10,.,ASSLSSAEQY
TRBV10-3,.,10,TRBJ2-5,AISELQETQY